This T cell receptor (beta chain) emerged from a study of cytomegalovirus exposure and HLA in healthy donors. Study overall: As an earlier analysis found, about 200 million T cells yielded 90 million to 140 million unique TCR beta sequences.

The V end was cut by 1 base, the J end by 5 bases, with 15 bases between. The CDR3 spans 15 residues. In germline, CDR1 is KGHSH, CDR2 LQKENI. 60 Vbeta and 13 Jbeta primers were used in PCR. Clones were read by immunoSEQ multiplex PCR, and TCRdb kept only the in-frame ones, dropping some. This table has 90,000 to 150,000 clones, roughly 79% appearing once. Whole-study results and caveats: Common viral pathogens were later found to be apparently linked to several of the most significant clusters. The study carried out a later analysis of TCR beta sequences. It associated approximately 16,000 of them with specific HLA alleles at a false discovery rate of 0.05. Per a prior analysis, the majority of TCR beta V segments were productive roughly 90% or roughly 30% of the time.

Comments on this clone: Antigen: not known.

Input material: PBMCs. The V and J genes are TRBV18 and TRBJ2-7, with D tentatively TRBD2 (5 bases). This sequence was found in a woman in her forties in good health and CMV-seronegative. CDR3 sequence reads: CASSPRQYDYDEQYF. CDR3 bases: TGTGCCAGCTCACCACGCCAGTATGACTACGACGAGCAGTACTTC.